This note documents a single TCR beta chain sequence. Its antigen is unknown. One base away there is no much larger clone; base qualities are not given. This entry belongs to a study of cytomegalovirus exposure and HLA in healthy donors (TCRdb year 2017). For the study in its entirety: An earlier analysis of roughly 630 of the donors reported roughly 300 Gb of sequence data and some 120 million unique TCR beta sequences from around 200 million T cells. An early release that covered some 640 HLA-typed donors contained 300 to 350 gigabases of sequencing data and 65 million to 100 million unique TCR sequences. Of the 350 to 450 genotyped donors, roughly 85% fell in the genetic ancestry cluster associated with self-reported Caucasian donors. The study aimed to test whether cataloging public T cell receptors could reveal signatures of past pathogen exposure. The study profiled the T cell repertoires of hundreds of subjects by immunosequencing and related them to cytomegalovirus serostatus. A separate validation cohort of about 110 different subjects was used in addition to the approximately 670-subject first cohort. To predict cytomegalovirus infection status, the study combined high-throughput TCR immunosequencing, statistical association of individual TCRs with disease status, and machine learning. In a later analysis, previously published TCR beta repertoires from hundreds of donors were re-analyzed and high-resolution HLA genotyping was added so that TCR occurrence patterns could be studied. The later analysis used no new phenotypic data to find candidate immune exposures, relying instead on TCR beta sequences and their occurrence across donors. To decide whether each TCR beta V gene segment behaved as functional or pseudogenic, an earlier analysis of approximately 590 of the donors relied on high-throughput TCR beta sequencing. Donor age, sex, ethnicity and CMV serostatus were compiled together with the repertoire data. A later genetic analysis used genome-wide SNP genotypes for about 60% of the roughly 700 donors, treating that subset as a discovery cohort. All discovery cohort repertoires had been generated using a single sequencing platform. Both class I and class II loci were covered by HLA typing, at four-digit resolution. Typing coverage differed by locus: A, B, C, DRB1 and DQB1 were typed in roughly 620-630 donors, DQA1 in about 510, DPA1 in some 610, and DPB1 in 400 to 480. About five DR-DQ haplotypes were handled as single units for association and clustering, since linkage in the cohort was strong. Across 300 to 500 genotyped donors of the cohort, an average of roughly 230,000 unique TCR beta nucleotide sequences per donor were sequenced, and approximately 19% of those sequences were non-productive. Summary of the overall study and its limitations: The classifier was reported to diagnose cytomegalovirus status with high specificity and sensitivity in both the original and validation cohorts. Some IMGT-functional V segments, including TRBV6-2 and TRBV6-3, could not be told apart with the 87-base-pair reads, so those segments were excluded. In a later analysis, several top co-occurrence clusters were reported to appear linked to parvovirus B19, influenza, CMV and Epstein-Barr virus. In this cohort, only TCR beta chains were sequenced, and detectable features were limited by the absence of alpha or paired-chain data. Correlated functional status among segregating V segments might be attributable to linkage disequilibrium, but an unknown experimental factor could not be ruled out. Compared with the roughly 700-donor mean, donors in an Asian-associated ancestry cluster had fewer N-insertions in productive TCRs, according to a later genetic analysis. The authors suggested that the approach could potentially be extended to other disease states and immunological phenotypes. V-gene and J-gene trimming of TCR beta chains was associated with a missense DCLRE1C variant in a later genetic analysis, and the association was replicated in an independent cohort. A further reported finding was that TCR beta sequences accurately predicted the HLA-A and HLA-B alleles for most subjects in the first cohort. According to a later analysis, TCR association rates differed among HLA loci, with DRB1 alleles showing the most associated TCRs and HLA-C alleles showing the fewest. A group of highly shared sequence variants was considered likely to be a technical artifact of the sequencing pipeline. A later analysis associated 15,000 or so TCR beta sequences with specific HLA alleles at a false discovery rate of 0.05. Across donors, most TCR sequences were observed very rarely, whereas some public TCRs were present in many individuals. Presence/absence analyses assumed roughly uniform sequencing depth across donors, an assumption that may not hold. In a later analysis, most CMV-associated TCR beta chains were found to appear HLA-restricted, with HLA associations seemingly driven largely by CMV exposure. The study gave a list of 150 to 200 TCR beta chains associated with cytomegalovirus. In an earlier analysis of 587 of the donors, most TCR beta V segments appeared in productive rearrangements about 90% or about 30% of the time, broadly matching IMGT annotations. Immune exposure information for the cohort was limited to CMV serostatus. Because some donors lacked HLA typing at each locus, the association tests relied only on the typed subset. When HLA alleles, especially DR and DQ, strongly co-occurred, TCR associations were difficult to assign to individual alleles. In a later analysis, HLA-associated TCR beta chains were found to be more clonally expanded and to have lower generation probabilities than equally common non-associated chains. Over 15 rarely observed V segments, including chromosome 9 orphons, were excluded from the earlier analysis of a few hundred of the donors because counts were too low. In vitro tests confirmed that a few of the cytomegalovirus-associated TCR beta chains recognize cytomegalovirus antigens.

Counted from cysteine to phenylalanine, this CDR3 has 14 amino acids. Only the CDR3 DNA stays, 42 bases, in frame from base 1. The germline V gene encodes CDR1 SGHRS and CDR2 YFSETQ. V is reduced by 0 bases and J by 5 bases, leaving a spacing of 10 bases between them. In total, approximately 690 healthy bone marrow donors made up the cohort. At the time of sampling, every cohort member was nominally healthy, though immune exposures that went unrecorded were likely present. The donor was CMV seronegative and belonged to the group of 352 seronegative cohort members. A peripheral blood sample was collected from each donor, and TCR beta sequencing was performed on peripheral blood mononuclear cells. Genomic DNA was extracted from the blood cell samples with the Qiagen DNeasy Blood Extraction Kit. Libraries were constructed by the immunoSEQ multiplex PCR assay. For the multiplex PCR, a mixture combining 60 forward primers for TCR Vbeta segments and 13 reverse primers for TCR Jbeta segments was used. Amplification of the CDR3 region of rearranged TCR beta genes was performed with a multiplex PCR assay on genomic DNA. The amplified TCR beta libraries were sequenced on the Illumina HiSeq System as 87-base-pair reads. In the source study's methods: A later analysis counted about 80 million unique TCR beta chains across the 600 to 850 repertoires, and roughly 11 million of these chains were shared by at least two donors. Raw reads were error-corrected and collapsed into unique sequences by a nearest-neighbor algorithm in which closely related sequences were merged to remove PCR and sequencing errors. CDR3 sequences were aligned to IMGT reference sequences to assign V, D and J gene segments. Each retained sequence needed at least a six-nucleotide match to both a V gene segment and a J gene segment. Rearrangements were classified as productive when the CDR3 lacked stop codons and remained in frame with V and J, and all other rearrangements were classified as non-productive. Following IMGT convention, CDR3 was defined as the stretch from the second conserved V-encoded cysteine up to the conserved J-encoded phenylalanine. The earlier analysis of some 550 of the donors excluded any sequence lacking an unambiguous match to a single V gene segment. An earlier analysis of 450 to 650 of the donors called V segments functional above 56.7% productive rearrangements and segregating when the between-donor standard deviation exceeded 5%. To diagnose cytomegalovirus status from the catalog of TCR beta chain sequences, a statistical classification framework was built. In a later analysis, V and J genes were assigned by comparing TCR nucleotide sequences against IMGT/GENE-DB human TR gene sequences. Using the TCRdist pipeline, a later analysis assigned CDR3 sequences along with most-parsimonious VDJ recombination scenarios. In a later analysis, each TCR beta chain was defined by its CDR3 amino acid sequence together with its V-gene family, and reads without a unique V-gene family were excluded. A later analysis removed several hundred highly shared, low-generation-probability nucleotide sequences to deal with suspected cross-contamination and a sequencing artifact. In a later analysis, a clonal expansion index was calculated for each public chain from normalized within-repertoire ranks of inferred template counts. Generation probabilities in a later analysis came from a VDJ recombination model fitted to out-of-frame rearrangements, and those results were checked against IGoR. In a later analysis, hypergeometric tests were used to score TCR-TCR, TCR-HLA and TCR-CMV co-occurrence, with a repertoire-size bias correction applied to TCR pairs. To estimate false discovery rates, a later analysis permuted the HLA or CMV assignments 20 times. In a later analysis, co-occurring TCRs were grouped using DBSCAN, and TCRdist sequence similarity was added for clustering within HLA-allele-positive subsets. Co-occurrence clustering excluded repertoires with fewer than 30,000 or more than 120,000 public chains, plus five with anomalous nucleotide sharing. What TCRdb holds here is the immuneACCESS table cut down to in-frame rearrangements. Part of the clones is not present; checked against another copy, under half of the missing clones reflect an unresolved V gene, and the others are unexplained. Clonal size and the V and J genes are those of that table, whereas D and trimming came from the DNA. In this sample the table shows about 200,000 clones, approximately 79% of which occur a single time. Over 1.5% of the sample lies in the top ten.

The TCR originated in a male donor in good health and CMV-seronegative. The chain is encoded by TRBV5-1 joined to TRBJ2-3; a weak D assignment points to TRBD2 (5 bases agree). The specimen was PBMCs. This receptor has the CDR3 CASSLGTAGDTQYF. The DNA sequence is TGCGCCAGCAGCTTGGGCACGGCGGGAGATACGCAGTATTTT.